Below are 30 T cell receptor beta chains sequenced from a single sample in a study of blood T cells in healthy people across ages. Through a sample-barcoded 5' primer and a J-beta primer mix, a second PCR was run for 7 to 11 cycles. TCRdb reprocessed the 5' RACE reads via MiXCR and lists one record per CDR3 protein. Among roughly 800,000 distinct CDR3 sequences listed, 20% to 30% were seen once. The data also belong to a second study, concerning T cells of mothers and their children.

Input material: blood. These receptors were obtained from a boy between 10 and 17 years old in good health.

The V call is TRBV6-5, the J call TRBJ2-1; possibly TRBD2 for D (5 bases). Trimming took off 5 bases at V and 8 bases at J, with 10 bases between the two ends. CDR1 and CDR2 from the germline V gene are MNHEY and SVGAGI. CDR3 length: 12 residues. CDR3 in amino acids: CASSRVGDEQFF. The CDR3 region has the DNA TGTGCCAGCAGTCGGGTCGGGGATGAGCAGTTCTTC.

The rearrangement joins TRBV20-1 to TRBJ2-5; D perhaps matches TRBD2 (6 bases). Trimming took off 1 base at V and 5 bases at J, with 11 bases between the two ends. This CDR3 contains 13 residues. Germline CDR1 DFQATT, CDR2 SNEGSKA (reference sequence). In nucleotides, the CDR3 is TGCAGTGCTAGAGCACTAGCTATCGAGACCCAGTACTTC. As protein: CSARALAIETQYF.

Many counts were recorded for this clonotype. An end of the junction differs from the germline gene, which may be a read error. The chain carries TRBV12-3 or TRBV12-4 and TRBJ2-1; D remains unclear. The CDR3 has 15 amino acids. The CDR3 sequence is CTSSLRQSSYNEQFF. In DNA, the CDR3 is TGTACCAGCAGTTTGCGTCAGAGCTCCTACAATGAGCAGTTCTTC.

The chain recombines TRBV7-6 with TRBJ2-5; D is undetermined. V lost 0 bases and J 2 bases, leaving 7 bases between the germline ends. This CDR3 has 14 residues. Germline V lookup: CDR1 SGHVS, CDR2 FNYEAQ. This CDR3 reads CASSLALQQETQYF. The CDR3 region has the DNA TGTGCCAGCAGCTTAGCACTGCAACAAGAGACCCAGTACTTC.

This clonotype was seen a few times. The chain couples TRBV28 to TRBJ2-4; TRBD1 might be the D (6 bases). Looked up from germline, CDR1 is MDHEN and CDR2 is SYDVKM. Deletions cut 4 bases from V and 3 bases from J, with 19 bases between. The CDR3 is 17 amino acids. The CDR3 is CASSSRGQILGKNIQYF. The CDR3, as DNA: TGTGCCAGCAGTTCACGCGGACAGATCCTTGGCAAAAACATTCAGTACTTC.

This clonotype was seen a handful of times. The gene calls are TRBV7-3 and TRBJ2-5; TRBD1 aligns across 7 bases. The CDR3 is made up of 16 amino acids. Trimming at V came to 1 base and at J to 5 bases, leaving 10 bases not matched to a gene. Germline CDR1 reads SGHTA; CDR2 reads FQGTGA. DNA for the CDR3: TGTGCCAGCAGCTTAAAAGAAGGGGGACAGAGGGAGACCCAGTACTTC. Translated: CASSLKEGGQRETQYF.

The chain has TRBV9 and TRBJ1-1; perhaps TRBD1 as D (5 bases). Trimming left V 3 bases short and J 3 bases short, with 18 bases between. This CDR3 comprises 16 residues. The V gene's germline CDR1 is SGDLS and CDR2 YYNGEE. CDR3 in amino acids: CASSASRSVRDTEAFF. The CDR3, as DNA: TGTGCCAGCAGCGCATCGCGGAGTGTCAGGGACACTGAAGCTTTCTTT.

This chain connects TRBV13 to TRBJ2-5; 10 bases line up with TRBD1. The J call may be faulty, since TRBJ2-7 better matches the DNA end. Germline V lookup: CDR1 PRHDT, CDR2 FYEKMQ (reference sequence). This CDR3 comprises 15 residues. The CDR3 is CASSRGQGGTYEQYF. CDR3 in DNA: TGTGCCAGCAGCCGAGGACAGGGGGGCACCTACGAGCAGTACTTC.

The chain carries TRBV7-2 and TRBJ2-5; tentative D call: TRBD1 (6 bases). The V end was cut by 5 bases, the J end by 3 bases, with 13 bases between. Germline V gives CDR1 SGHTA, CDR2 FQGNSA. The CDR3 extends over 14 amino acids. The CDR3 coding sequence is TGTGCCAGCAGCCCAGCCGGGACAAAAGAGACCCAGTACTTC. It translates to CASSPAGTKETQYF.

This clonotype occurred a few times. Here the CDR3 reads CASSFAGKNIQYF. As DNA, the CDR3 is TGTGCCAGCAGTTTTGCAGGCAAAAACATTCAGTACTTC. V and J are TRBV12-3 or TRBV12-4 and TRBJ2-4; D call uncertain. Trimming shortened V by 3 bases and J by 3 bases, and 6 bases separated the two germline ends. The CDR3 runs to 13 residues.

This sequence joins TRBV5-1 and TRBJ2-1; TRBD2 aligns across 7 bases. The CDR3 is made up of 14 amino acids. With V trimmed by 4 bases and J by 2 bases, 3 bases remained unmatched. The germline V gene encodes CDR1 SGHRS and CDR2 YFSETQ. CDR3 protein: CASSAGEPYNEQFF. CDR3 nucleotides: TGCGCCAGCAGCGCGGGAGAACCCTACAATGAGCAGTTCTTC.

This chain connects TRBV10-1 to TRBJ2-5; D is unresolved. TRBJ2-7 matches the DNA end more closely, so the J call is doubtful. The CDR3 covers 13 residues. Germline CDR1 reads WNHNN; CDR2 reads SYGVQD (reference sequence). The DNA for the CDR3 is TGCGCCAGCAGTGAGGGGGATACCTACGAGCAGTACTTC. Its protein product is CASSEGDTYEQYF.

The V call is TRBV19, the J call TRBJ2-4; TRBD2 is a possible D gene (5 bases). Germline CDR1 is LNHDA and CDR2 is SQIVND (reference sequence). This CDR3 has 17 residues. Trimming left V 5 bases short and J 0 bases short, with 17 bases between. CDR3 sequence reads: CASSSRGSGLAKNIQYF. The CDR3 DNA follows: TGTGCCAGTAGTTCTCGGGGAAGCGGCTTAGCCAAAAACATTCAGTACTTC.

This chain connects TRBV9 to TRBJ2-2; TRBD2 matches 7 bases. The CDR3 totals 15 residues. V trimming: 2 bases; J trimming: 6 bases; junction bases outside the gene matches: 7. Germline CDR1 SGDLS, CDR2 YYNGEE. CDR3 bases: TGTGCCAGCAGCGTCGGGACTACCGGGGCCGGGGAGCTGTTTTTT. It translates to CASSVGTTGAGELFF.

This clonotype was detected ten times or more. V and J are TRBV12-3 or TRBV12-4 and TRBJ1-1; D is unresolved. V lost 6 bases and J 4 bases, leaving 9 bases between the germline ends. There are 12 residues in the CDR3. CDR3 nucleotide sequence: TGTGCCAGCAGCCGTGGGGTCACTGAAGCTTTCTTT. It is translated as CASSRGVTEAFF.

This clonotype showed up many times. The chain is built from TRBV12-3 or TRBV12-4 and TRBJ2-7; the match to TRBD1 covers 7 bases. The CDR3 is made up of 12 amino acids. J lost 5 bases, V lost 6 bases, and 4 bases had no gene match. The CDR3 sequence: CASREQGHEQYF. CDR3 DNA: TGTGCCAGCAGGGAACAGGGGCACGAGCAGTACTTC.

The V gene is TRBV10-3, the J gene TRBJ2-5; TRBD2 is a possible D gene (6 bases). V was pared by 0 bases and J by 2 bases, with 10 bases between. The CDR3 is 15 residues long. The germline V gene encodes CDR1 ENHRY and CDR2 SYGVKD. Written as DNA, the CDR3 is TGTGCCATCAGTGAGTCGTTGGGACTTCAAGAGACCCAGTACTTC. It yields the protein CAISESLGLQETQYF.

J is TRBJ1-2 and V is TRBV3-1; D ambiguous. The ends were cut back, 4 bases at V and 7 bases at J, with 13 bases in the middle. From germline, CDR1 is LGHDT and CDR2 YNNKEL (reference sequence). The CDR3 loop spans 13 amino acids. CDR3 DNA sequence: TGTGCCAGCAGCCCTAATTCGCACAGTGGCTACACCTTC. It translates to CASSPNSHSGYTF.

This clonotype was counted between two and nine times. V usage is TRBV29-1 and J usage is TRBJ2-5, with D perhaps assigned TRBD1 or TRBD2 (5 bases each). This CDR3 is built from 12 residues. V was pared by 8 bases and J by 2 bases, with 12 bases between. Looked up from germline, CDR1 is SQVTM and CDR2 is ANQGSEA. The CDR3, as DNA: TGCAGCTACGGGACGGAACAAGAGACCCAGTACTTC. It encodes CSYGTEQETQYF.

The chain combines TRBV5-1 with TRBJ1-2; D is unclear. CDR1 and CDR2 (germline): SGHRS, YFSETQ. Trimming left V 0 bases short and J 4 bases short, with 13 bases between. There are 15 residues in the CDR3. CDR3 amino acids: CASSLEGLLGYGYTF. The CDR3 coding sequence is TGCGCCAGCAGCTTGGAAGGCTTGCTGGGCTATGGCTACACCTTC.

This clonotype was counted only a few times. The gene calls are TRBV2 and TRBJ2-2; D gene uncertain. The CDR3 loop spans 15 amino acids. The ends were cut back, 4 bases at V and 0 bases at J, with 9 bases in the middle. Germline CDR1 SNHLY, CDR2 FYNNEI. CDR3 residues: CASSGVGTNTGELFF. DNA for the CDR3: TGTGCCAGCAGTGGAGTGGGGACGAACACCGGGGAGCTGTTTTTT.

The rearrangement joins TRBV9 to TRBJ1-1, with a weak D call TRBD1 (5 bases). The CDR3 sequence is 13 residues long. The germline V gene encodes CDR1 SGDLS and CDR2 YYNGEE. V was cut by 0 bases and J by 10 bases, with 13 bases left in between. The DNA for the CDR3 is TGTGCCAGCAGCGTAGAGCCGCGGGGGAGAGCTTTCTTT. Protein: CASSVEPRGRAFF.

Only a few counts were recorded for this clonotype. This sequence joins TRBV10-3 and TRBJ2-5; weak D call: TRBD1 (6 bases). CDR3 length: 13 residues. V lost 0 bases and J 8 bases, leaving 10 bases between the germline ends. Germline values: CDR1 ENHRY, CDR2 SYGVKD. This CDR3 is CAISESKGHTQYF. The CDR3 DNA follows: TGTGCCATCAGTGAGTCGAAGGGACATACCCAGTACTTC.

This clonotype occurred a few times. The chain couples TRBV6-6 to TRBJ1-4; 7 bases match TRBD1. With V trimmed by 10 bases and J by 5 bases, 7 bases remained unmatched. In germline, CDR1 is MNHNY, CDR2 SVGAGI (reference sequence). The CDR3 has 13 residues. DNA for the CDR3: TGTGCCACCGTGGACAGGTCAAATGAAAAACTGTTTTTT. It yields the protein CATVDRSNEKLFF.

The chain is built from TRBV24-1 and TRBJ1-3; D gene uncertain. The CDR3 consists of 17 residues. V dropped 4 bases and J dropped 0 bases, with 15 bases sitting between them. Germline V gene lookup returns CDR1 KGHDR and CDR2 SFDVKD. The CDR3 nucleotides are TGTGCCACCAGTGACAACCCAAGACTACCCTCTGGAAACACCATATATTTT. This encodes CATSDNPRLPSGNTIYF.

This clonotype appeared a few times. This sequence joins TRBV5-5 and TRBJ2-5; the match to TRBD1 covers 8 bases. Germline values: CDR1 SGHKS, CDR2 YYEKEE (reference sequence). V dropped 0 bases and J dropped 8; count of bases not matched to a gene: 9. This CDR3 region has 15 residues. For the CDR3, the DNA is TGTGCCAGCAGCTTGGAACCAGGGGGCTTAGGAACCCAGTACTTC. Protein sequence: CASSLEPGGLGTQYF.

This clonotype was observed a few times. The chain recombines TRBV11-2 with TRBJ2-1; TRBD2 matches at 9 bases. J lost 7 bases, V lost 2 bases, and 6 bases had no gene match. Germline V CDR1 and CDR2: SGHAT, FQNNGV. CDR3 length: 15 residues. CDR3 sequence reads: CASSLRSAGGNEQFF. In nucleotides, the CDR3 is TGTGCCAGCAGCTTAAGATCAGCGGGGGGAAATGAGCAGTTCTTC. Complete variable domain (other parts from reference TRBV11-2 and TRBJ2-1): EAGVAQSPRYKIIEKRQSVAFWCNPISGHATLYWYQQILGQGPKLLIQFQNNGVVDDSQLPKDRFSAERLKGVDSTLKIQPAKLEDSAVYLCASSLRSAGGNEQFFGPGTRLTVL.

The V gene is TRBV6-2 or TRBV6-3, the J gene TRBJ2-7; D not certain. This CDR3 has 12 residues. The germline gives CDR1 MNHEY, CDR2 SVGEGT. The V gene lost 10 bases and the J gene lost 5 bases, with 15 bases spanning the gap. Here the CDR3 reads CAILGPGDEQYF. In DNA form, the CDR3 reads TGTGCCATCCTGGGCCCTGGGGACGAGCAGTACTTC.

This clonotype was detected a few times. V usage is TRBV6-2 or TRBV6-3 and J usage is TRBJ1-5; no clear D. CDR3 length: 12 residues. Trimming cost V 3 bases and J 6 bases, with 6 bases left between them. Germline CDR1 reads MNHEY; CDR2 reads SVGEGT. The DNA of the CDR3 is TGTGCCAGCAGTTATTCCCTTCAGCCCCAGCATTTT. Translating gives CASSYSLQPQHF.

This clonotype turned up a few times. The chain is built from TRBV4-1 and TRBJ1-4, with 8 bases aligning to TRBD1. Germline V gene data show CDR1 as MGHRA and CDR2 as YSYEKL. After removal of 10 bases from V and 4 bases from J, the junction contained 5 bases not matched to a gene. The CDR3 has 13 amino acids. CDR3: CATTDRVNEKLFF. The CDR3 nucleotides read TGCGCCACTACGGACAGGGTTAATGAAAAACTGTTTTTT.